The rows below give T cell receptor beta chains drawn from one sample of a study of cytomegalovirus exposure and HLA in healthy donors. Profiling relied on immunoSEQ multiplex PCR, and the TCRdb table lists in-frame clones only, not all of them. The table lists around 300,000 clones, approximately 70% of them singletons. Sequencing used PBMCs. The source of these receptors is a female donor in good health and CMV-seronegative. CDR3s include the opening cysteine and the closing phenylalanine or tryptophan. A D gene is named only where the DNA matches it firmly. Only some rows state a clone size, as once, few, many or a class for expanded clones.

j_call: TRBJ1-3
clone_size: NA
d_call: NA
v_call: TRBV5-1
cdr3_aa: CASSLEGRTGPGNTIYF
cdr3_nt: TGCGCCAGCAGCTTGGAGGGGCGAACCGGCCCTGGAAACACCATATATTTT

j_call: TRBJ2-1
clone_size: NA
d_call: NA
v_call: TRBV5-1
cdr3_aa: CASSLGQGYNEQFF
cdr3_nt: TGCGCCAGCAGCTTGGGTCAGGGCTACAATGAGCAGTTCTTC

j_call: TRBJ2-1
clone_size: NA
d_call: TRBD2
v_call: TRBV10-2
cdr3_aa: CASSGRSSYNEQFF
cdr3_nt: TGCGCCAGTAGCGGGAGGAGCTCCTACAATGAGCAGTTCTTC

j_call: TRBJ1-1
clone_size: NA
d_call: NA
v_call: TRBV5-1
cdr3_aa: CASSPEVGIMNTEAFF
cdr3_nt: TGCGCCAGCAGCCCGGAGGTGGGAATTATGAACACTGAAGCTTTCTTT

j_call: TRBJ2-7
clone_size: NA
d_call: TRBD2
v_call: TRBV18
cdr3_aa: CASSPGGGSYEQYF
cdr3_nt: TGTGCCAGCTCACCAGGGGGGGGATCCTACGAGCAGTACTTC

j_call: TRBJ1-1
clone_size: few
d_call: TRBD1
v_call: TRBV6-1
cdr3_aa: CASSALTGGTGYFTEAFF
cdr3_nt: TGTGCCAGCAGTGCCCTCACAGGAGGGACAGGGTATTTCACTGAAGCTTTCTTT

j_call: TRBJ1-4
clone_size: NA
d_call: TRBD1
v_call: TRBV30
cdr3_aa: CACAVQGFREKLFF
cdr3_nt: TGTGCCTGCGCAGTACAGGGGTTTCGTGAAAAACTGTTTTTT

j_call: TRBJ1-2
clone_size: NA
d_call: NA
v_call: TRBV9
cdr3_aa: CASSVGSQGTNYGYTF
cdr3_nt: TGTGCCAGCAGCGTAGGGTCACAGGGTACGAACTATGGCTACACCTTC

j_call: TRBJ2-5
clone_size: NA
d_call: TRBD1
v_call: TRBV6-5
cdr3_aa: CASSIAGTGRETQYF
cdr3_nt: TGTGCCAGCAGCATCGCAGGGACAGGGCGGGAGACCCAGTACTTC

j_call: TRBJ1-5
clone_size: few
d_call: NA
v_call: TRBV28
cdr3_aa: CASSISTGRWSNQPQHF
cdr3_nt: TGTGCCAGCAGTATCTCGACAGGACGGTGGAGCAATCAGCCCCAGCATTTT

j_call: TRBJ1-5
clone_size: NA
d_call: TRBD1
v_call: TRBV28
cdr3_aa: CASSLTGTGYSNQPQHF
cdr3_nt: TGTGCCAGCAGTTTAACCGGGACAGGTTATAGCAATCAGCCCCAGCATTTT

j_call: TRBJ2-7
clone_size: few
d_call: TRBD1
v_call: TRBV14
cdr3_aa: CASRLGQGTSGEQYF
cdr3_nt: TGTGCCAGCAGACTAGGACAGGGGACGTCGGGCGAGCAGTACTTC

j_call: TRBJ2-1
clone_size: NA
d_call: NA
v_call: TRBV27
cdr3_aa: CASRASSYNEQFF
cdr3_nt: TGTGCCAGCAGGGCCAGCTCCTACAATGAGCAGTTCTTC

j_call: TRBJ2-7
clone_size: NA
d_call: NA
v_call: TRBV27
cdr3_aa: CASSISTSYEQYF
cdr3_nt: TGTGCCAGCAGTATATCCACTAGCTACGAGCAGTACTTC

j_call: TRBJ2-2
clone_size: NA
d_call: NA
v_call: TRBV5-1
cdr3_aa: CASSFQARGELFF
cdr3_nt: TGCGCCAGCAGCTTCCAGGCGCGAGGGGAGCTGTTTTTT

j_call: TRBJ1-1
clone_size: NA
d_call: TRBD1
v_call: TRBV5-8
cdr3_aa: CASSGRQGYTEAFF
cdr3_nt: TGTGCCAGCAGCGGGCGACAGGGATACACTGAAGCTTTCTTT

j_call: TRBJ1-1
clone_size: once
d_call: TRBD1
v_call: TRBV6-1
cdr3_aa: CASSSTGGTEAFF
cdr3_nt: TGTGCCAGCAGCTCAACAGGGGGGACTGAAGCTTTCTTT

j_call: TRBJ1-1
clone_size: NA
d_call: TRBD1
v_call: TRBV6-1
cdr3_aa: CASTQSPQGEEAFF
cdr3_nt: TGTGCCAGCACCCAGTCCCCGCAGGGGGAAGAAGCTTTCTTT

j_call: TRBJ2-7
clone_size: NA
d_call: TRBD1
v_call: TRBV5-6
cdr3_aa: CASSLRGTGYEQYF
cdr3_nt: TGTGCCAGCAGCTTGCGTGGGACAGGATACGAGCAGTACTTC

j_call: TRBJ2-1
clone_size: NA
d_call: NA
v_call: TRBV28
cdr3_aa: CASSSRAASTYNEQFF
cdr3_nt: TGTGCCAGCAGTTCGCGGGCGGCCTCTACTTACAATGAGCAGTTCTTC

j_call: TRBJ2-7
clone_size: NA
d_call: NA
v_call: TRBV27
cdr3_aa: CASSETSSYEQYF
cdr3_nt: TGTGCCAGCAGTGAGACTAGTTCCTACGAGCAGTACTTC

j_call: TRBJ2-1
clone_size: NA
d_call: NA
v_call: TRBV10-1
cdr3_aa: CASSLEHGGNEQFF
cdr3_nt: TGCGCCAGCAGTCTAGAGCATGGGGGGAATGAGCAGTTCTTC

j_call: TRBJ1-1
clone_size: NA
d_call: TRBD1
v_call: TRBV27
cdr3_aa: CASSSGTATEAFF
cdr3_nt: TGTGCCAGCAGTTCCGGGACAGCCACTGAAGCTTTCTTT

j_call: TRBJ2-7
clone_size: NA
d_call: TRBD2
v_call: TRBV15
cdr3_aa: CATSRDRLAGGLGDEQYF
cdr3_nt: TGTGCCACCAGCAGAGATAGGTTAGCGGGAGGGCTTGGGGACGAGCAGTACTTC

j_call: TRBJ2-7
clone_size: NA
d_call: TRBD1
v_call: TRBV14
cdr3_aa: CASSQGGTGVGEQYF
cdr3_nt: TGTGCCAGCAGCCAAGGTGGGACAGGGGTAGGCGAGCAGTACTTC

j_call: TRBJ1-2
clone_size: NA
d_call: TRBD1
v_call: TRBV6-5
cdr3_aa: CASRRPGQGVGYTF
cdr3_nt: TGTGCCAGCAGACGCCCGGGACAGGGGGTTGGCTACACCTTC

j_call: TRBJ2-7
clone_size: NA
d_call: NA
v_call: TRBV9
cdr3_aa: CASSGDSYEQYF
cdr3_nt: TGTGCCAGCAGCGGCGACAGCTACGAGCAGTACTTC

j_call: TRBJ2-1
clone_size: few
d_call: NA
v_call: TRBV21-1
cdr3_aa: CASPNLRVHPLAEQFF
cdr3_nt: TGTGCCAGCCCTAACCTTCGGGTCCACCCCCTGGCTGAGCAGTTCTTC

j_call: TRBJ2-7
clone_size: NA
d_call: NA
v_call: TRBV19
cdr3_aa: CASSIAGLDEQYF
cdr3_nt: TGTGCCAGTAGTATAGCTGGACTCGACGAGCAGTACTTC

j_call: TRBJ2-7
clone_size: few
d_call: TRBD2
v_call: TRBV18
cdr3_aa: CASSPTSGGAYEQYF
cdr3_nt: TGTGCCAGCTCACCGACTAGCGGGGGAGCCTACGAGCAGTACTTC

j_call: TRBJ1-2
clone_size: NA
d_call: NA
v_call: TRBV18
cdr3_aa: CASSFGFREANYGYTF
cdr3_nt: TGTGCCAGCTCATTCGGGTTCAGGGAGGCTAACTATGGCTACACCTTC

j_call: TRBJ2-3
clone_size: few
d_call: NA
v_call: TRBV6-1
cdr3_aa: CASRPGLVSDTQYF
cdr3_nt: TGTGCCAGCAGACCAGGGTTAGTCTCAGATACGCAGTATTTT

j_call: TRBJ2-1
clone_size: few
d_call: TRBD2
v_call: TRBV5-4
cdr3_aa: CASSLGGVSSSYNEQFF
cdr3_nt: TGTGCCAGCAGTTTGGGGGGGGTGAGTAGCTCCTACAATGAGCAGTTCTTC

j_call: TRBJ1-2
clone_size: few
d_call: NA
v_call: TRBV19
cdr3_aa: CASSTREYGYTF
cdr3_nt: TGTGCCAGTAGTACCCGGGAGTATGGCTACACCTTC

j_call: TRBJ2-7
clone_size: NA
d_call: TRBD1
v_call: TRBV7-9
cdr3_aa: CASSSSTVAGGYEQYF
cdr3_nt: TGTGCCAGCAGCTCAAGCACCGTTGCAGGGGGATACGAGCAGTACTTC

j_call: TRBJ2-5
clone_size: NA
d_call: TRBD2
v_call: TRBV10-2
cdr3_aa: CASSPSGFQETQYF
cdr3_nt: TGCGCCAGCAGTCCTAGCGGGTTCCAAGAGACCCAGTACTTC

j_call: TRBJ1-5
clone_size: few
d_call: NA
v_call: TRBV29-1
cdr3_aa: CSVETGGGDQPQHF
cdr3_nt: TGCAGCGTTGAAACTGGGGGCGGAGACCAGCCCCAGCATTTT

j_call: TRBJ2-5
clone_size: NA
d_call: TRBD2
v_call: TRBV27
cdr3_aa: CASSGRGRGRQETQYF
cdr3_nt: TGTGCCAGCAGCGGAAGGGGTCGCGGGAGGCAGGAGACCCAGTACTTC

j_call: TRBJ1-5
clone_size: NA
d_call: TRBD1
v_call: TRBV27
cdr3_aa: CASTQSGGGNQPQHF
cdr3_nt: TGTGCCAGCACCCAATCAGGGGGTGGCAATCAGCCCCAGCATTTT

j_call: TRBJ1-2
clone_size: NA
d_call: TRBD1
v_call: TRBV7-8
cdr3_aa: CASSLASRTGFLYTF
cdr3_nt: TGTGCCAGCAGCTTAGCGTCCCGGACAGGGTTCCTCTACACCTTC

j_call: TRBJ2-7
clone_size: NA
d_call: TRBD2
v_call: TRBV11-2
cdr3_aa: CASSLGTSGLGKYF
cdr3_nt: TGTGCCAGCAGCTTAGGGACTAGCGGCCTTGGGAAGTACTTC

j_call: TRBJ2-2
clone_size: NA
d_call: TRBD1
v_call: TRBV18
cdr3_aa: CASYVGQGKTGELFF
cdr3_nt: TGTGCCAGCTACGTCGGACAGGGCAAAACCGGGGAGCTGTTTTTT

j_call: TRBJ2-5
clone_size: NA
d_call: NA
v_call: TRBV7-6
cdr3_aa: CASSLEATEGETQYF
cdr3_nt: TGTGCCAGCAGCTTAGAAGCCACGGAGGGGGAGACCCAGTACTTC

j_call: TRBJ2-1
clone_size: once
d_call: NA
v_call: TRBV5-1
cdr3_aa: CASSLSGSLLYNEQFF
cdr3_nt: TGCGCCAGCAGCTTGTCGGGTAGTTTACTCTACAATGAGCAGTTCTTC

j_call: TRBJ2-3
clone_size: NA
d_call: TRBD1
v_call: TRBV5-1
cdr3_aa: CASSPGQGLTDTQYF
cdr3_nt: TGCGCCAGCAGCCCGGGACAGGGGCTCACAGATACGCAGTATTTT